A selection of T cell receptor beta chains follows, all from one sample in a study of shared clonotypes between healthy human individuals. Produced via immunoSEQ multiplex PCR; TCRdb's table is partial and in-frame only. Here the sample spans approximately 500,000 clones, around four fifths being singletons. Sequencing input: PBMCs. Receptors were obtained from a woman in her thirties or forties in good health. Some clones in this sample may be carry-over from other donors' samples. Each CDR3 is given with its conserved first and last residue. The order of the fields is CDR3 length, clone size, J gene, D gene, V gene, CDR3 protein, CDR3 DNA. A D gene is named only where the DNA matches it firmly. Not all rows give a size; the values are once, few, many and, for expanded clones, a class.

length: 14
size: .
J: TRBJ2-3
D: .
V: TRBV6-5
CDR3: CASSYSEGRDTQYF
DNA: TGTGCCAGCAGTTACTCTGAGGGGAGGGATACGCAGTATTTT

length: 13
size: many
J: TRBJ2-7
D: .
V: TRBV2
CDR3: CASSEVVAYEQYF
DNA: TGTGCCAGCAGTGAAGTGGTCGCGTACGAGCAGTACTTC

length: 15
size: once
J: TRBJ2-1
D: TRBD2
V: TRBV6-6
CDR3: CASRLAGGPGDEQFF
DNA: TGTGCCAGCCGATTAGCGGGAGGCCCCGGCGATGAGCAGTTCTTC

length: 13
size: .
J: TRBJ2-3
D: .
V: TRBV14
CDR3: CASSFGYTDTQYF
DNA: TGTGCCAGCAGCTTCGGCTACACAGATACGCAGTATTTT

length: 12
size: .
J: TRBJ1-3
D: .
V: TRBV19
CDR3: CASMSPGNTIYF
DNA: TGTGCCAGTATGAGTCCCGGAAACACCATATATTTT

length: 14
size: .
J: TRBJ2-3
D: .
V: TRBV10-3
CDR3: CAISEVGGTDTQYF
DNA: TGTGCCATCAGTGAGGTCGGGGGCACAGATACGCAGTATTTT

length: 14
size: .
J: TRBJ2-3
D: .
V: TRBV9
CDR3: CASSVSPHTDTQYF
DNA: TGTGCCAGCAGCGTATCCCCCCACACAGATACGCAGTATTTT

length: 12
size: .
J: TRBJ2-1
D: .
V: TRBV13
CDR3: CASREARGEQFF
DNA: TGTGCCAGCAGAGAAGCTAGGGGTGAGCAGTTCTTC

length: 20
size: .
J: TRBJ2-3
D: .
V: TRBV10-2
CDR3: CASSEFPPEVADTSTDTQYF
DNA: TGCGCCAGCAGTGAGTTCCCTCCGGAGGTCGCAGACACTAGCACAGATACGCAGTATTTT

length: 16
size: .
J: TRBJ2-3
D: .
V: TRBV18
CDR3: CASSPWAPGSTDTQYF
DNA: TGTGCCAGCTCACCTTGGGCCCCCGGTTCGACAGATACGCAGTATTTT

length: 15
size: .
J: TRBJ1-4
D: TRBD1
V: TRBV10-2
CDR3: CASSAGQGAQEKLFF
DNA: TGCGCCAGCAGTGCCGGACAGGGGGCTCAAGAAAAACTGTTTTTT

length: 14
size: .
J: TRBJ1-5
D: .
V: TRBV10-2
CDR3: CASSDDSYNQPQHF
DNA: TGCGCCAGCAGCGATGACAGTTACAATCAGCCCCAGCATTTT

length: 17
size: .
J: TRBJ2-3
D: .
V: TRBV11-3
CDR3: CASSPRRGAGRTDTQYF
DNA: TGTGCCAGCAGCCCAAGAAGGGGAGCCGGACGCACAGATACGCAGTATTTT

length: 14
size: .
J: TRBJ1-2
D: TRBD1
V: TRBV5-6
CDR3: CASSSSDRDYGYTF
DNA: TGTGCCAGCAGCTCCTCGGACAGGGACTATGGCTACACCTTC

length: 17
size: once
J: TRBJ1-1
D: .
V: TRBV7-9
CDR3: CASSPPMGGSWNTEAFF
DNA: TGTGCCAGCAGCCCACCTATGGGGGGCAGTTGGAACACTGAAGCTTTCTTT

length: 16
size: .
J: TRBJ2-5
D: TRBD1
V: TRBV5-5
CDR3: CASSSGQGAGAETQYF
DNA: TGTGCCAGCAGCTCTGGACAGGGGGCGGGAGCAGAGACCCAGTACTTC

length: 11
size: .
J: TRBJ2-1
D: .
V: TRBV30
CDR3: CAWSEYNEQFF
DNA: TGTGCCTGGAGTGAGTACAATGAGCAGTTCTTC

length: 12
size: .
J: TRBJ1-5
D: .
V: TRBV7-9
CDR3: CASSLTGLPQHF
DNA: TGTGCCAGCAGCTTAACAGGGTTGCCCCAGCATTTT

length: 16
size: .
J: TRBJ2-7
D: .
V: TRBV4-3
CDR3: CASSQGLLGLRAEQYF
DNA: TGCGCCAGCAGCCAGGGATTATTGGGACTCCGGGCTGAGCAGTACTTC

length: 15
size: many
J: TRBJ2-6
D: .
V: TRBV7-9
CDR3: CASSARDSGANVLTF
DNA: TGTGCCAGCAGCGCCAGGGACTCTGGGGCCAACGTCCTGACTTTC

length: 14
size: .
J: TRBJ2-7
D: .
V: TRBV7-2
CDR3: CVSSLDGKSYEQYF
DNA: TGTGTCAGCAGCTTAGACGGGAAATCCTACGAGCAGTACTTC

length: 16
size: many
J: TRBJ1-1
D: TRBD1
V: TRBV18
CDR3: CASSQGAGLDYTEAFF
DNA: TGTGCCAGCTCGCAGGGGGCTGGGTTAGATTACACTGAAGCTTTCTTT

length: 14
size: .
J: TRBJ1-2
D: TRBD1
V: TRBV5-4
CDR3: CASSFRTGSYGYTF
DNA: TGTGCCAGCAGCTTCAGGACAGGATCCTATGGCTACACCTTC

length: 13
size: .
J: TRBJ2-7
D: .
V: TRBV5-1
CDR3: CASSLDTGFEQYF
DNA: TGCGCCAGCAGCTTGGATACAGGGTTCGAGCAGTACTTC

length: 12
size: .
J: TRBJ2-1
D: .
V: TRBV19
CDR3: CASSIEGRGQFF
DNA: TGTGCCAGTAGTATTGAAGGACGTGGGCAGTTCTTC

length: 18
size: .
J: TRBJ2-5
D: .
V: TRBV11-2
CDR3: CASSLRQKSIGVQETQYF
DNA: TGTGCCAGCAGCTTACGGCAAAAGTCTATCGGGGTACAAGAGACCCAGTACTTC

length: 13
size: .
J: TRBJ2-5
D: .
V: TRBV28
CDR3: CASGWGPQETQYF
DNA: TGTGCCAGTGGATGGGGACCTCAAGAGACCCAGTACTTC

length: 13
size: once
J: TRBJ1-1
D: .
V: TRBV6-1
CDR3: CASTRTGRAEAFF
DNA: TGTGCCAGCACTAGGACGGGGCGGGCTGAAGCTTTCTTT

length: 17
size: once
J: TRBJ1-5
D: TRBD1
V: TRBV7-9
CDR3: CASSQGDRSYSNQPQHF
DNA: TGCGCCAGCAGCCAAGGGGACAGGAGTTATAGCAATCAGCCCCAGCATTTT

length: 15
size: .
J: TRBJ2-1
D: .
V: TRBV10-1
CDR3: CASSTRAYAYNEQFF
DNA: TGCGCCAGCAGTACCCGAGCCTACGCCTACAATGAGCAGTTCTTC

length: 14
size: .
J: TRBJ2-7
D: TRBD1
V: TRBV7-6
CDR3: CASSPGQGAYEQYF
DNA: TGTGCCAGCAGCCCGGGACAGGGGGCTTACGAGCAGTACTTC

length: 15
size: .
J: TRBJ2-1
D: TRBD2
V: TRBV27
CDR3: CASSLSGLDNNEQFF
DNA: TGTGCCAGCAGTTTAAGCGGACTAGATAATAATGAGCAGTTCTTC

length: 15
size: .
J: TRBJ1-1
D: TRBD1
V: TRBV28
CDR3: CASSSRQGPNTEAFF
DNA: TGTGCCAGCAGTTCACGACAGGGGCCGAACACTGAAGCTTTCTTT

length: 18
size: .
J: TRBJ2-3
D: TRBD2
V: TRBV18
CDR3: CASSPYFISGKSTDTQYF
DNA: TGTGCCAGCTCACCATATTTTATTAGCGGGAAAAGCACAGATACGCAGTATTTT

length: 12
size: .
J: TRBJ2-3
D: .
V: TRBV5-6
CDR3: CASSPAASAQYF
DNA: TGTGCCAGCAGCCCCGCGGCGTCCGCGCAGTATTTT

length: 14
size: .
J: TRBJ2-1
D: TRBD1
V: TRBV7-3
CDR3: CASSPGTAYGEQFF
DNA: TGTGCCAGCAGCCCGGGGACAGCATACGGGGAGCAGTTCTTC

length: 12
size: .
J: TRBJ2-1
D: .
V: TRBV29-1
CDR3: CSVVATWNEQFF
DNA: TGCAGCGTTGTGGCTACCTGGAATGAGCAGTTCTTC

length: 17
size: .
J: TRBJ2-2
D: TRBD2
V: TRBV19
CDR3: CASSIGGASGNTGELFF
DNA: TGTGCCAGTAGTATCGGGGGGGCTAGCGGAAACACCGGGGAGCTGTTTTTT

length: 14
size: .
J: TRBJ1-1
D: .
V: TRBV19
CDR3: CASSIPGKNTEAFF
DNA: TGTGCCAGTAGTATCCCGGGAAAGAACACTGAAGCTTTCTTT

length: 17
size: .
J: TRBJ2-3
D: .
V: TRBV6-1
CDR3: CASSEALKWGALHTQYF
DNA: TGTGCCAGCAGTGAAGCGCTTAAGTGGGGGGCACTTCATACGCAGTATTTT

length: 15
size: .
J: TRBJ2-1
D: .
V: TRBV5-1
CDR3: CASSPGLYSYNEQFF
DNA: TGCGCCAGCAGCCCAGGACTATACTCCTACAATGAGCAGTTCTTC

length: 14
size: .
J: TRBJ2-5
D: .
V: TRBV4-2
CDR3: CASSQDSTIETQYF
DNA: TGTGCCAGCAGCCAAGATTCGACTATTGAGACCCAGTACTTC

length: 19
size: once
J: TRBJ2-7
D: TRBD1
V: TRBV30
CDR3: CAWSGPGQCLLPDPYEQYF
DNA: TGTGCCTGGAGTGGCCCGGGACAGTGCTTACTCCCTGACCCCTACGAGCAGTACTTC

length: 14
size: once
J: TRBJ2-3
D: .
V: TRBV2
CDR3: CASSDASGTDTQYF
DNA: TGTGCCAGCAGTGATGCTAGCGGCACAGATACGCAGTATTTT

length: 15
size: .
J: TRBJ1-1
D: .
V: TRBV6-5
CDR3: CASIGERVGGTEAFF
DNA: TGTGCCAGCATCGGGGAGCGGGTGGGGGGGACTGAAGCTTTCTTT

length: 12
size: many
J: TRBJ2-5
D: .
V: TRBV29-1
CDR3: CSVVVVGETQYF
DNA: TGCAGCGTTGTGGTGGTAGGAGAGACCCAGTACTTC

length: 16
size: .
J: TRBJ1-1
D: .
V: TRBV6-5
CDR3: CACSYSSLGWNTEAFF
DNA: TGTGCCTGCAGTTACTCGAGTCTGGGGTGGAACACTGAAGCTTTCTTT

length: 16
size: once
J: TRBJ2-3
D: .
V: TRBV5-6
CDR3: CASSSAVSGLTDTQYF
DNA: TGTGCCAGCAGCTCGGCGGTGTCCGGTCTCACAGATACGCAGTATTTT